This TCR beta chain originates from a study of T cell responses to AZD1222 COVID-19 vaccine. Study-level points and caveats: Baseline seropositivity characterized only six AZD1222 recipients.

The germline gives CDR1 LNHDA, CDR2 SQIVND (reference sequence). The CDR3 totals 16 residues. V was trimmed by 7 bases and J by 3 bases, leaving 19 bases between them. Worth noting for this clone: The antigen is undetermined.

Profiling relied on immunoSEQ multiplex PCR, and the TCRdb table lists in-frame clones only, not all of them. The sample carries about 120,000 clones, more than 75% recorded once. The source of this sequence is an adult in good health. Source: peripheral blood, taken on day 0 of AZD1222 vaccination. The J gene is TRBJ1-5, the V gene TRBV19; D not resolved. The CDR3, as DNA: TGTGCCAGTAATCAACCCCCCGGGCAGATCAATCAGCCCCAGCATTTT. Its translation is CASNQPPGQINQPQHF.